This is a list of T cell receptor beta chains from one sample in a study of cytomegalovirus exposure and HLA in healthy donors. The method was immunoSEQ multiplex PCR; TCRdb's version includes in-frame clones alone and lacks a portion of them. The sample has around 85,000 clones; over 70% are singletons. The specimen was PBMCs. The receptors derive from a young man in good health and CMV-seropositive. CDR3s include the opening cysteine and the closing phenylalanine or tryptophan. D genes are given only for firm matches. Size is stated for part of the rows, as once, few or many counts, or as a class when the clone is expanded.

TRBV6-5	TRBJ2-5	TRBD2	NA	TGTGCCAGCAGTCTCCGGGGGGGGTCGGCCCAGTACTTC	CASSLRGGSAQYF
TRBV30	TRBJ2-3	NA	NA	TGTGCCTGGAGTGGGGGCCCTCTCTCTGGGGATACGCAGTATTTT	CAWSGGPLSGDTQYF
TRBV6-5	TRBJ2-1	NA	few	TGTGCCAGCAGTTACTCTGCCTACAGGTCAGGGGATGAGCAGTTCTTC	CASSYSAYRSGDEQFF
TRBV5-1	TRBJ2-7	TRBD2	NA	TGCGCCAGCAGCTCTGGACTAGCGGTACCCTCCTACGAGCAGTACTTC	CASSSGLAVPSYEQYF
TRBV12-5	TRBJ2-3	NA	NA	TGTGCTAGTGGTTTTTGGATCGGGGACTTCATCACAGATACGCAGTATTTT	CASGFWIGDFITDTQYF
TRBV19	TRBJ2-7	NA	NA	TGTGCCAGTAGTGCCCTTGGGGGGGAGCAGTACTTC	CASSALGGEQYF
TRBV4-1	TRBJ2-5	TRBD1	once	TGCGCCAGCAGCCAGCCGGGACAGGGAGGGGAGACCCAGTACTTC	CASSQPGQGGETQYF
TRBV5-1	TRBJ1-2	TRBD1	NA	TGCGCCAGCAGCTGGGATGTCGGGACAGAGGGCTATGGCTACACCTTC	CASSWDVGTEGYGYTF
TRBV18	TRBJ1-4	NA	NA	TGTGCCAGCTCACCAGATATGGGCCATAATGAAAAACTGTTTTTT	CASSPDMGHNEKLFF
TRBV6-6	TRBJ2-7	NA	few	TGTGCCAGCAGCTCGCCACTCTACGAGCAGTACTTC	CASSSPLYEQYF
TRBV5-6	TRBJ2-1	TRBD2	once	TGTGCCAGCAGCTTCTCGGCGCCGCGGGGGACTTATGGGGATGAGCAGTTCTTC	CASSFSAPRGTYGDEQFF
TRBV5-4	TRBJ1-2	TRBD1	NA	TGTGCCAGCAGCATAGACAGGGACTATGGCTACACCTTC	CASSIDRDYGYTF
TRBV2	TRBJ1-1	TRBD1	NA	TGTGCCAGCAGTGTCCATGACAGGGCGCGGAGGGACACTGAAGCTTTCTTT	CASSVHDRARRDTEAFF
TRBV7-3	TRBJ1-1	NA	once	TGTGCCAGCAGCTCACTCCTAGGTAACACTGAAGCTTTCTTT	CASSSLLGNTEAFF
TRBV4-3	TRBJ1-2	TRBD1	NA	TGCGCCAGCAGCCAAGACTCGGGGGACAGGGGGGGCTACACCTTC	CASSQDSGDRGGYTF
TRBV28	TRBJ1-2	TRBD1	NA	TGTGCCAGCAGTTCACCCGCGGGGGGACAGGGGACCTATGGCTACACCTTC	CASSSPAGGQGTYGYTF
TRBV2	TRBJ2-7	TRBD1	NA	TGTGCCAGCAGTGAGCGGACAGGGGCCCTCTACGAGCAGTACTTC	CASSERTGALYEQYF